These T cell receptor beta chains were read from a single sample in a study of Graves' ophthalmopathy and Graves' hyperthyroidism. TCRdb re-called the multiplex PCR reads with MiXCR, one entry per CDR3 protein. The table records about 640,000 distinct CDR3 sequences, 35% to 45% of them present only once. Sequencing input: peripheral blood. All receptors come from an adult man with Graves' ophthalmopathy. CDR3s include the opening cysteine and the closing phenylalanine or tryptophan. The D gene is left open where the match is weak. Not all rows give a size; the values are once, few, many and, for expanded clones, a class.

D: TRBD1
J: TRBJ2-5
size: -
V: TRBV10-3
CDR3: CASGYSKGRGQETQYF
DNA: TGTGCCAGCGGTTACTCGAAAGGCAGGGGGCAAGAGACCCAGTACTTC

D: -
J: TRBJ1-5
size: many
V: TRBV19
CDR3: CAGRIRRHGNQPQHF
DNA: TGTGCCGGTCGCATTCGGCGTCACGGAAATCAGCCCCAGCATTTT

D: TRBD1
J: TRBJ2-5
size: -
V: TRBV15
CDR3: CATSRGQGAGTQYF
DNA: TGTGCCACCAGCAGAGGACAGGGGGCCGGGACCCAGTACTTC

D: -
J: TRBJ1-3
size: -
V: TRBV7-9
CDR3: CASSLGPGVSGNTIYF
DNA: TGTGCCAGCAGCTTAGGTCCAGGGGTTTCTGGAAACACCATATATTTT

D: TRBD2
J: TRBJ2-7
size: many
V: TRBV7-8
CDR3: CASSLTSGPGDEQYF
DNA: TGTGCCAGCAGCTTAACTAGCGGGCCCGGCGACGAGCAGTACTTC

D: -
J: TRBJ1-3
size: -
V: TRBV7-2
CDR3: CASSQGRGEDSGNTIYF
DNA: TGCGCCAGCAGCCAAGGCAGGGGAGAGGACTCTGGAAACACCATATATTTT

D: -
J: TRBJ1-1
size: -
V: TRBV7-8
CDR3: CASSLALSGSNTEAFF
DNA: TGTGCCAGCAGCTTAGCGCTTTCAGGATCGAACACTGAAGCTTTCTTT

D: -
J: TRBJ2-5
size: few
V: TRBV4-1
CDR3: CASSQIQETQYF
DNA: TGCGCCAGCAGCCAAATACAAGAGACCCAGTACTTC

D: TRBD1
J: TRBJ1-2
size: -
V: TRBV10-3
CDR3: CAISPGTGGYTF
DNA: TGTGCCATCAGTCCCGGGACAGGGGGCTACACCTTC

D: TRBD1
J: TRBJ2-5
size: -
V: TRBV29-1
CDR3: CSVGAGGTRETQYF
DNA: TGCAGCGTAGGGGCAGGGGGCACTCGAGAGACCCAGTACTTC

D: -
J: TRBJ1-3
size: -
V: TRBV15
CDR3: CVTSSLDSSGNTIYF
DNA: TGTGTCACCAGCAGTCTGGACTCCTCTGGAAACACCATATATTTT

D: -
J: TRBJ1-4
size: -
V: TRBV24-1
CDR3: CATSEDRREKLFF
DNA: TGTGCCACCAGTGAAGACAGGCGAGAAAAACTGTTTTTT

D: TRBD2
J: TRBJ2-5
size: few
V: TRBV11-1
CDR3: CASSELGGWETQYF
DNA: TGTGCCAGCAGCGAACTGGGGGGGTGGGAGACCCAGTACTTC

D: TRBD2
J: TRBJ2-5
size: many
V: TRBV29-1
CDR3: CSVRERGEQETQYF
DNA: TGCAGCGTTCGGGAGCGGGGGGAGCAAGAGACCCAGTACTTC

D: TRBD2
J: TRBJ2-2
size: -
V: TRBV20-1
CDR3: CSARGESSGANTGELFF
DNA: TGCAGTGCTAGAGGAGAGTCTAGCGGAGCGAACACCGGGGAGCTGTTTTTT

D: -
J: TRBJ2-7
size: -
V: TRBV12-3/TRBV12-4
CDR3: CASSPSRSGSYEQYF
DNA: TGTGCCAGCTCACCATCCAGGTCGGGGTCCTACGAGCAGTACTTC

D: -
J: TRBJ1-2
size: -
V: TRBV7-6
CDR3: CASSLLGLGDPYGYTF
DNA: TGTGCCAGCAGCTTATTGGGGCTAGGGGACCCCTATGGCTACACCTTC

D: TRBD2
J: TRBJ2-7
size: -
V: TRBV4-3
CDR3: CASSLLRGGSYEQYF
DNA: TGCGCCAGCAGTCTGTTGCGGGGGGGCTCCTACGAGCAGTACTTC

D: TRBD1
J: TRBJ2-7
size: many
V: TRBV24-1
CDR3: CANYITGGRSYEQYF
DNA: TGTGCCAACTACATTACAGGGGGTCGCTCCTACGAGCAGTACTTC

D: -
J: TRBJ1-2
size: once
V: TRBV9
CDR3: CASSVDMSSGYTF
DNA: TGTGCCAGCAGCGTGGACATGAGCTCTGGCTACACCTTC

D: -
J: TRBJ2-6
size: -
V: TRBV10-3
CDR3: CAISESRTGANVLTF
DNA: TGTGCCATCAGTGAGTCCCGGACAGGGGCCAACGTCCTGACTTTC

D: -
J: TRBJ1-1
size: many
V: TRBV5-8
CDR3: CASSLEAANTEAFF
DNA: TGTGCCAGCAGCTTGGAGGCAGCTAACACTGAAGCTTTCTTT

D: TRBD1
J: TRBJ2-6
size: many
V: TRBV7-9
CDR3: CASSLGGQDPSGANVLTF
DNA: TGTGCCAGCAGCTTAGGAGGACAGGACCCCTCTGGGGCCAACGTCCTGACTTTC

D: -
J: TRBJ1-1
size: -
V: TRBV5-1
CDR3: CASSLNSRDTEAFF
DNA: TGCGCCAGCAGCTTAAACAGTCGTGATACTGAAGCTTTCTTT